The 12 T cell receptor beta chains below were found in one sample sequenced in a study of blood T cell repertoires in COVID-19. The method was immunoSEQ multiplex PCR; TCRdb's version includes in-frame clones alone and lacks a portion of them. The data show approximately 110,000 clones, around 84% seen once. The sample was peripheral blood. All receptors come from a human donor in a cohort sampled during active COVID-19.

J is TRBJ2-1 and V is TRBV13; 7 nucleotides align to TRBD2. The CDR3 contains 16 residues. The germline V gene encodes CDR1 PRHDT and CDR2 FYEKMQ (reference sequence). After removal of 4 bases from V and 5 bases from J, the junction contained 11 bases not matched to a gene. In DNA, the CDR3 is TGTGCCAGCAGCTCCCAGCGAGCTAGCGGACACAATGAGCAGTTCTTC. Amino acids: CASSSQRASGHNEQFF. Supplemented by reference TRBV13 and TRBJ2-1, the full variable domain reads AAGVIQSPRHLIKEKRETATLKCYPIPRHDTVYWYQQGPGQDPQFLISFYEKMQSDKGSIPDRFSAQQFSDYHSELNMSSLELGDSALYFCASSSQRASGHNEQFFGPGTRLTVL.

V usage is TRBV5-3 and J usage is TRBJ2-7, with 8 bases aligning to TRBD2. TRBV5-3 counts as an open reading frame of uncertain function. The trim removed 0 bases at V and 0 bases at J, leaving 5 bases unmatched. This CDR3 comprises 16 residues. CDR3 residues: CARSLVRGGSSYEQYF. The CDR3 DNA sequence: TGTGCCAGAAGCTTGGTTCGCGGGGGGAGCTCCTACGAGCAGTACTTC.

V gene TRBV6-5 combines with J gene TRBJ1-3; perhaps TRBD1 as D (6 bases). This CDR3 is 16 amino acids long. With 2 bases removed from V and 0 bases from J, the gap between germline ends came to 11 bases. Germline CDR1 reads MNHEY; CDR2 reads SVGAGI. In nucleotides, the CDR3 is TGTGCCAGCAGTTACACAACAGGGAGCTCTGGAAACACCATATATTTT. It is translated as CASSYTTGSSGNTIYF.

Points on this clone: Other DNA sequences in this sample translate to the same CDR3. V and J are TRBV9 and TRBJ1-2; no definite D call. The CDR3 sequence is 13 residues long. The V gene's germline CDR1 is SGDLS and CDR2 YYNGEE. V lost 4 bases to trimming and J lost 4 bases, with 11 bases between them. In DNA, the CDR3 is TGTGCCAGCAGCACCAACGGAGGCTATGGCTACACCTTC. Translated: CASSTNGGYGYTF.

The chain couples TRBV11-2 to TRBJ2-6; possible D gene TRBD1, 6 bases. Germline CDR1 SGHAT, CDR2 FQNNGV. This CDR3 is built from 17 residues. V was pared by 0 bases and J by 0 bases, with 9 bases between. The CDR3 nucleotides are TGTGCCAGCAGCTTAGACAGGGGCCGCTCTGGGGCCAACGTCCTGACTTTC. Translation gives CASSLDRGRSGANVLTF.

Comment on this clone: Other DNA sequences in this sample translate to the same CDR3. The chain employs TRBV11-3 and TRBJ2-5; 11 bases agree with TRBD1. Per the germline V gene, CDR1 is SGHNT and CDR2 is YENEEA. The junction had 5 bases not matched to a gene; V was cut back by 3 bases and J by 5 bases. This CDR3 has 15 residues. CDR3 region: CASSLGTGGGETQYF. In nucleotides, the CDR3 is TGTGCCAGCAGCTTGGGGACAGGGGGAGGCGAGACCCAGTACTTC.

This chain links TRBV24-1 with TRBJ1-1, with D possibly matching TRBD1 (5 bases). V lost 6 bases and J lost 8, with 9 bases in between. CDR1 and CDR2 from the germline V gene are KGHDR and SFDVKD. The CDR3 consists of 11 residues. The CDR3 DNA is TGTGCCACCAGTTCAGGGATAGAAGCTTTCTTT. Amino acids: CATSSGIEAFF.

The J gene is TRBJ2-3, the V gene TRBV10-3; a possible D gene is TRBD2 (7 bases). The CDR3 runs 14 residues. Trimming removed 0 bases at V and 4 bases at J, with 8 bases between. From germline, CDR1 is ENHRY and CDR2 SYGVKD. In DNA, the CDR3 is TGTGCCATCAGTGAGTCGGGGGGGCCAGATACGCAGTATTTT. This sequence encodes CAISESGGPDTQYF.

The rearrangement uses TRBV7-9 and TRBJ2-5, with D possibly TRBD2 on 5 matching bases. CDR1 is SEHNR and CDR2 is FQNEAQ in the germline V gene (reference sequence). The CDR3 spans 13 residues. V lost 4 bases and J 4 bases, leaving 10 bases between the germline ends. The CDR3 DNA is TGTGCCAGCAGCTCTAGCTACGGAGAGACCCAGTACTTC. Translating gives CASSSSYGETQYF.

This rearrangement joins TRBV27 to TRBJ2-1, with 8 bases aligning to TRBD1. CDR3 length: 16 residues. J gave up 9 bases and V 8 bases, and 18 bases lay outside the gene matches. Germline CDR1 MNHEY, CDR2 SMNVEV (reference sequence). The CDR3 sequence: CASWDTGDRWAVEQFF. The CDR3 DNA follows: TGTGCCAGCTGGGACACTGGGGACAGGTGGGCTGTTGAGCAGTTCTTC.

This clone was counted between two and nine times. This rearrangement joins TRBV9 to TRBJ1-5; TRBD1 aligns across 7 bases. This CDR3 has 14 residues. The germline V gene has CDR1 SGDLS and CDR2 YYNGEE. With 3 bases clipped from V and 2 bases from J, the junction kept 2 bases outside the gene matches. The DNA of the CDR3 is TGTGCCAGCAGCGGCGGACAGGGCAATCAGCCCCAGCATTTT. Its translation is CASSGGQGNQPQHF. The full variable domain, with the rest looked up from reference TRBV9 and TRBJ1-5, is DSGVTQTPKHLITATGQRVTLRCSPRSGDLSVYWYQQSLDQGLQFLIQYYNGEERAKGNILERFSAQQFPDLHSELNLSSLELGDSALYFCASSGGQGNQPQHFGDGTRLSIL.

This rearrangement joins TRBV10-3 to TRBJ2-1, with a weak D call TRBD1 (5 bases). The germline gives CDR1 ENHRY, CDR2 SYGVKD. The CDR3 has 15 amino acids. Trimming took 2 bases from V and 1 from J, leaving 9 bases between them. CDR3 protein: CAISEGAGSYNEQFF. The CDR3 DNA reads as TGTGCCATCAGTGAGGGGGCAGGGTCCTACAATGAGCAGTTCTTC.